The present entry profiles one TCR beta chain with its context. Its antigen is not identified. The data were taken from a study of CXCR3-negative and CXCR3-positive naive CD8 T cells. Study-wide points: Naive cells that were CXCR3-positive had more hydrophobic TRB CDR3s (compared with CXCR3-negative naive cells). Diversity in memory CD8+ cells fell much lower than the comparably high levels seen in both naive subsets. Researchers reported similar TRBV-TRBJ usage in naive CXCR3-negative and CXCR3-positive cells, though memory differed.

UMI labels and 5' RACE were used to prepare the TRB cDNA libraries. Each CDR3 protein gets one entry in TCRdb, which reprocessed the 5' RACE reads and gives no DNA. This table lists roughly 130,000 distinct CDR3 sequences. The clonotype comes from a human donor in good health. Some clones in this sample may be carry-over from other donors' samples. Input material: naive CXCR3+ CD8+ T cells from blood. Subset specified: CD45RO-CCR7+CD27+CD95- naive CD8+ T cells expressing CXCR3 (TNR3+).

The CDR3 loop reads CASSQDRSAVYEQYF. The rearrangement joins TRBV4-3 to TRBJ2-7. The CDR3 runs 15 residues. Germline loops: CDR1 LGHNA, CDR2 YSLEER.